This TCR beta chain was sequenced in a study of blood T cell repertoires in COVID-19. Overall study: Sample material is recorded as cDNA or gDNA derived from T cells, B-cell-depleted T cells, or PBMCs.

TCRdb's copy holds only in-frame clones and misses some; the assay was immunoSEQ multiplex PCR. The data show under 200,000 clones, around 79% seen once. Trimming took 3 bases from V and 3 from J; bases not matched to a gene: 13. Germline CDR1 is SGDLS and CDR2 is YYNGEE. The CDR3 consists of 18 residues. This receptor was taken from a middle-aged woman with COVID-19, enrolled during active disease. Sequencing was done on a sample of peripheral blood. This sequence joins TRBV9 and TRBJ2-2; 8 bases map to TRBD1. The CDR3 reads CASSGGQERNSDTGELFF. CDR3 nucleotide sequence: TGTGCCAGCAGCGGGGGACAGGAACGAAACTCGGACACCGGGGAGCTGTTTTTT.